This TCR beta chain was sequenced in a study of beta chain features in type 1 diabetes. Across the whole study: All samples yielded roughly 100,000,000 examined sorted cells. Regarding the study as a whole: Shorter templates might be favored by PCR, equally in patients and controls. The study found moderately but significantly shorter TCRB CDR3s in all four CD4+ subsets of Type 1 diabetes patients. The naive, central memory and Treg TCRB repertoires showed an apparent similarity that was greater among patients than among healthy donors.

A remark on this clone: Antigen unknown.

Since all of the isolated RNA was reverse transcribed, expressed TCRB transcripts were what got sequenced. Clones were sequenced by immunoSEQ multiplex PCR, and TCRdb holds only the in-frame ones, with some missing. The sample shows under 400,000 clones, roughly 12% of them seen only once. It was via CD45RO/CCR7/CD25/CD127/CD95/CD27 that CD4+ naive, central memory, regulatory and stem cell-like memory cells were sorted. This CDR3 contains 13 residues. The germline CDR1 and CDR2 sequences are MNHEY and SVGAGI. Trimming removed 8 bases from V and 5 bases from J, with 12 bases in between. The sample taken for sequencing was naive CD4+ T cells from blood. This TCR came from a young woman with type 1 diabetes. V and J are TRBV6-5 and TRBJ2-2; D may be TRBD2 (6 bases). This CDR3 reads CASGGWATGELFF. DNA for the CDR3: TGTGCCAGCGGAGGGTGGGCAACCGGGGAGCTGTTTTTT.